This is a list of T cell receptor beta chains from one sample in a study of shared clonotypes between healthy human individuals. The data were produced by immunoSEQ multiplex PCR, yet TCRdb's version contains in-frame clones alone and is incomplete. The table has around 2.1 million clones, roughly 91% seen once. Material: naive CD8+ T cells from PBMCs. The receptor source for this set is a man younger than 35 in good health. Some clones in this sample may be carry-over from other donors' samples. The CDR3 runs from the conserved cysteine through the conserved F or W. Each record gives: D gene, CDR3 length, V gene, J gene, clone size, CDR3 DNA, CDR3 protein. A D gene is named only where the DNA matches it firmly. Where a row states a size, it is once, few, many or the class of an expanded clone; other rows omit it.

d_gene: .; len: 15; v_gene: TRBV28; j_gene: TRBJ2-1; abundance: once; CDR3nt: TGTGCCAGCAGTTTGGCGGTGAGCTCCTACAATGAGCAGTTCTTC; CDR3aa: CASSLAVSSYNEQFF
d_gene: .; len: 17; v_gene: TRBV4-2; j_gene: TRBJ2-7; abundance: .; CDR3nt: TGTGCCAGCAGCCCTACAGAATTCCAAGCGGGCAGCTACGAGCAGTACTTC; CDR3aa: CASSPTEFQAGSYEQYF
d_gene: TRBD1; len: 15; v_gene: TRBV7-2; j_gene: TRBJ1-4; abundance: .; CDR3nt: TGTGCCAGCAGCTTTTCGAAGGGGGCGTGGGGAAAACTGTTTTTT; CDR3aa: CASSFSKGAWGKLFF
d_gene: TRBD1; len: 15; v_gene: TRBV6-1; j_gene: TRBJ1-4; abundance: .; CDR3nt: TGTGCCAGCAGTGGACGGGACAGGGAGAATGAAAAACTGTTTTTT; CDR3aa: CASSGRDRENEKLFF
d_gene: TRBD1; len: 15; v_gene: TRBV27; j_gene: TRBJ2-1; abundance: .; CDR3nt: TGTGCCAGCAGTTCGGACAGGGTTCCCTACAATGAGCAGTTCTTC; CDR3aa: CASSSDRVPYNEQFF
d_gene: TRBD1; len: 17; v_gene: TRBV11-2; j_gene: TRBJ2-1; abundance: .; CDR3nt: TGTGCCAGCAGCTTAGTTCGAGGGGCAGGGGGAGCAAATGAGCAGTTCTTC; CDR3aa: CASSLVRGAGGANEQFF
d_gene: TRBD1; len: 13; v_gene: TRBV10-2; j_gene: TRBJ2-1; abundance: .; CDR3nt: TGCGCCAGCAGGGAACGACAGGGCGATGAGCAGTTCTTC; CDR3aa: CASRERQGDEQFF
d_gene: TRBD2; len: 14; v_gene: TRBV10-2; j_gene: TRBJ2-4; abundance: .; CDR3nt: TGCGCCAGCAGTGAAGGGGAGGGATCGAACATTCAGTACTTC; CDR3aa: CASSEGEGSNIQYF
d_gene: .; len: 15; v_gene: TRBV7-9; j_gene: TRBJ1-3; abundance: .; CDR3nt: TGTGCCAGCAGCTCTTCCGGGCCCTCTGGAAACACCATATATTTT; CDR3aa: CASSSSGPSGNTIYF
d_gene: TRBD2; len: 18; v_gene: TRBV7-9; j_gene: TRBJ2-7; abundance: .; CDR3nt: TGTGCCAGCAGCCGGCCCGGGACTAGCGGGAGAGGGCCCTACGAGCAGTACTTC; CDR3aa: CASSRPGTSGRGPYEQYF
d_gene: .; len: 12; v_gene: TRBV5-4; j_gene: TRBJ1-2; abundance: .; CDR3nt: TGTGCCAGCACCATCACAAGGGAAGGCTACACCTTC; CDR3aa: CASTITREGYTF
d_gene: .; len: 15; v_gene: TRBV11-2; j_gene: TRBJ2-7; abundance: .; CDR3nt: TGTGCCAGCAGCCAATGGACATCGGCCGCCTACGAGCAGTACTTC; CDR3aa: CASSQWTSAAYEQYF
d_gene: .; len: 16; v_gene: TRBV28; j_gene: TRBJ2-1; abundance: .; CDR3nt: TGTGCCAGCAACCCGCCGGGACACGGCCCCTACAATGAGCAGTTCTTC; CDR3aa: CASNPPGHGPYNEQFF
d_gene: .; len: 16; v_gene: TRBV21-1; j_gene: TRBJ2-5; abundance: .; CDR3nt: TGTGCCAGCCCCCTTCGGGGAAGGAGTTGCCAAGAGACCCAGTACTTC; CDR3aa: CASPLRGRSCQETQYF
d_gene: .; len: 17; v_gene: TRBV4-1; j_gene: TRBJ1-4; abundance: .; CDR3nt: TGCGCCAGCAGCCAAGTCCCAGGCGAAGGAACTAATGAAAAACTGTTTTTT; CDR3aa: CASSQVPGEGTNEKLFF
d_gene: .; len: 18; v_gene: TRBV18; j_gene: TRBJ2-5; abundance: .; CDR3nt: TGTGCCAGCTCACCCCGGGAAAGGACAGAACTATACCAAGAGACCCAGTACTTC; CDR3aa: CASSPRERTELYQETQYF
d_gene: TRBD1; len: 17; v_gene: TRBV7-6; j_gene: TRBJ2-6; abundance: .; CDR3nt: TGTGCCAGCAGCTTATGGGGACAGGGGCCCGGGGCCAACGTCCTGACTTTC; CDR3aa: CASSLWGQGPGANVLTF
d_gene: .; len: 16; v_gene: TRBV5-4; j_gene: TRBJ2-7; abundance: .; CDR3nt: TGTGCCAGCAGCTTGCCAGGGGCACCATTAACCTACGAGCAGTACTTC; CDR3aa: CASSLPGAPLTYEQYF
d_gene: TRBD2; len: 16; v_gene: TRBV27; j_gene: TRBJ2-7; abundance: .; CDR3nt: TGTGCCAGCATGAAGTTAGGCCCAGCGGGAGGTGCACAGCAGTACTTC; CDR3aa: CASMKLGPAGGAQQYF
d_gene: .; len: 12; v_gene: TRBV19; j_gene: TRBJ1-1; abundance: .; CDR3nt: TGTGCCAGTAAGGAGGGTAGGACTGAAGCTTTCTTT; CDR3aa: CASKEGRTEAFF
d_gene: .; len: 16; v_gene: TRBV7-3; j_gene: TRBJ2-1; abundance: .; CDR3nt: TGTGCCAGCAGCTTATCTGGCGGGGTGAACTACAATGAGCAGTTCTTC; CDR3aa: CASSLSGGVNYNEQFF
d_gene: .; len: 13; v_gene: TRBV7-9; j_gene: TRBJ2-2; abundance: .; CDR3nt: TGTGCCAGCGCCCCGACCATCACCGGGGAGCTGTTTTTT; CDR3aa: CASAPTITGELFF
d_gene: .; len: 18; v_gene: TRBV7-9; j_gene: TRBJ2-6; abundance: .; CDR3nt: TGTGCCAGCAGCTCCCCAGAATTCAAGCAGTCTGGGGCCAACGTCCTGACTTTC; CDR3aa: CASSSPEFKQSGANVLTF
d_gene: .; len: 18; v_gene: TRBV7-9; j_gene: TRBJ2-1; abundance: .; CDR3nt: TGTGCCAGCAGCGGACCGGGACCAAGGCCGAAGAAACACAATGAGCAGTTCTTC; CDR3aa: CASSGPGPRPKKHNEQFF
d_gene: .; len: 16; v_gene: TRBV27; j_gene: TRBJ2-2; abundance: .; CDR3nt: TGTGCCAGCAGCGTATGGGGGCCTCTAGGGACCGGGGAGCTGTTTTTT; CDR3aa: CASSVWGPLGTGELFF
d_gene: .; len: 15; v_gene: TRBV9; j_gene: TRBJ1-2; abundance: .; CDR3nt: TGTGCCAGCAGCGCCGGAGGGTCGGGGATGGGCGGCTACACCTTC; CDR3aa: CASSAGGSGMGGYTF
d_gene: TRBD1; len: 14; v_gene: TRBV9; j_gene: TRBJ2-7; abundance: .; CDR3nt: TGTGCCAGCAGCCCACGGGACAGTTACTACGAGCAGTACTTC; CDR3aa: CASSPRDSYYEQYF
d_gene: TRBD2; len: 16; v_gene: TRBV9; j_gene: TRBJ2-7; abundance: .; CDR3nt: TGTGCCAGCAGCGTATCGGGCCTAGCGGGAATGTCCGAGCAGTACTTC; CDR3aa: CASSVSGLAGMSEQYF
d_gene: .; len: 12; v_gene: TRBV28; j_gene: TRBJ2-7; abundance: .; CDR3nt: TGTGCCAGCAGTTTTGCAGGGAACGAGCAGTACTTC; CDR3aa: CASSFAGNEQYF
d_gene: .; len: 14; v_gene: TRBV5-1; j_gene: TRBJ2-1; abundance: .; CDR3nt: TGCGCCAGCAGCTTGTATTGGACTAACAATGAGCAGTTCTTC; CDR3aa: CASSLYWTNNEQFF
d_gene: .; len: 13; v_gene: TRBV29-1; j_gene: TRBJ1-3; abundance: .; CDR3nt: TGCAGCGCTGTCGTCTGGACCTCAAACACCATATATTTT; CDR3aa: CSAVVWTSNTIYF
d_gene: .; len: 13; v_gene: TRBV9; j_gene: TRBJ1-2; abundance: .; CDR3nt: TGTGCCAGCAGCGCCCGGGACGGCTATGGCTACACCTTC; CDR3aa: CASSARDGYGYTF
d_gene: .; len: 15; v_gene: TRBV2; j_gene: TRBJ1-2; abundance: .; CDR3nt: TGTGCCAGCAGTGAAACTCAGCCTTCTAACTATGGCTACACCTTC; CDR3aa: CASSETQPSNYGYTF
d_gene: .; len: 13; v_gene: TRBV27; j_gene: TRBJ1-2; abundance: .; CDR3nt: TGTGCCAGCACCGGACACTTGGGCGGAGGCTACACCTTC; CDR3aa: CASTGHLGGGYTF
d_gene: TRBD2; len: 16; v_gene: TRBV4-2; j_gene: TRBJ2-5; abundance: .; CDR3nt: TGTGCCAGCAGCCAAGAACTAGCGAGTATGCGAGAGACCCAGTACTTC; CDR3aa: CASSQELASMRETQYF
d_gene: .; len: 13; v_gene: TRBV7-9; j_gene: TRBJ2-7; abundance: .; CDR3nt: TGTGCCAGCAGCTTGGGAGATTATCGCGAGCAGTACTTC; CDR3aa: CASSLGDYREQYF
d_gene: .; len: 14; v_gene: TRBV28; j_gene: TRBJ1-1; abundance: .; CDR3nt: TGTGCCAGCGTAGTGGGAAGGCAGAACACTGAAGCTTTCTTT; CDR3aa: CASVVGRQNTEAFF
d_gene: TRBD2; len: 13; v_gene: TRBV7-9; j_gene: TRBJ2-1; abundance: .; CDR3nt: TGTGCCAGCAGCTTTAGCGGGAGCGATGAGCAGTTCTTC; CDR3aa: CASSFSGSDEQFF
d_gene: TRBD2; len: 16; v_gene: TRBV19; j_gene: TRBJ2-7; abundance: .; CDR3nt: TGTGCCAGTAGTCCCCGTGGGCGGGAGTCCTCCTACGAGCAGTACTTC; CDR3aa: CASSPRGRESSYEQYF
d_gene: TRBD2; len: 15; v_gene: TRBV9; j_gene: TRBJ2-1; abundance: .; CDR3nt: TGTGCCAGCAGCACCAGACTAGCGGCATACAATGAGCAGTTCTTC; CDR3aa: CASSTRLAAYNEQFF
d_gene: .; len: 13; v_gene: TRBV9; j_gene: TRBJ1-2; abundance: .; CDR3nt: TGTGCCAGCAGCGTAGTTGGAAACTATGGCTACACCTTC; CDR3aa: CASSVVGNYGYTF
d_gene: .; len: 13; v_gene: TRBV7-9; j_gene: TRBJ2-3; abundance: .; CDR3nt: TGTGCCAGCACCTCCCGGGGCACAGATACGCAGTATTTT; CDR3aa: CASTSRGTDTQYF
d_gene: TRBD1; len: 15; v_gene: TRBV19; j_gene: TRBJ2-7; abundance: .; CDR3nt: TGTGCCAGTAGTATAAGGGACAGTACAGCCTACGAGCAGTACTTC; CDR3aa: CASSIRDSTAYEQYF
d_gene: .; len: 12; v_gene: TRBV7-9; j_gene: TRBJ2-1; abundance: .; CDR3nt: TGTGCCAGCAGCTCACAGGGCCATGAGCAGTTCTTC; CDR3aa: CASSSQGHEQFF
d_gene: .; len: 12; v_gene: TRBV12-5; j_gene: TRBJ1-1; abundance: .; CDR3nt: TGTGCTAGTGGTCCTCATCGGGGGACAGCTTTCTTT; CDR3aa: CASGPHRGTAFF
d_gene: .; len: 15; v_gene: TRBV7-9; j_gene: TRBJ1-4; abundance: .; CDR3nt: TGTGCCAGCAGCGCAAAGCCCTATCCGAATGAAAAACTGTTTTTT; CDR3aa: CASSAKPYPNEKLFF
d_gene: TRBD2; len: 18; v_gene: TRBV7-9; j_gene: TRBJ2-1; abundance: .; CDR3nt: TGTGCCAGCAGCTTAAGGGGCAGTAGCGGGGGGATCTACAATGAGCAGTTCTTC; CDR3aa: CASSLRGSSGGIYNEQFF
d_gene: TRBD2; len: 14; v_gene: TRBV5-6; j_gene: TRBJ2-7; abundance: once; CDR3nt: TGTGCCAGCAGCCCCGCAGGGACTAGCTACGAGCAGTACTTC; CDR3aa: CASSPAGTSYEQYF
d_gene: .; len: 15; v_gene: TRBV9; j_gene: TRBJ1-2; abundance: few; CDR3nt: TGTGCCAGCAGCGTAGGTGACACCCCAAACTATGGCTACACCTTC; CDR3aa: CASSVGDTPNYGYTF
d_gene: TRBD1; len: 15; v_gene: TRBV28; j_gene: TRBJ1-2; abundance: .; CDR3nt: TGTGCCAGCAGCCATGGACAGGGGGCATTCTATGGCTACACCTTC; CDR3aa: CASSHGQGAFYGYTF
d_gene: .; len: 14; v_gene: TRBV28; j_gene: TRBJ1-4; abundance: .; CDR3nt: TGTGCCAGCAGTCCCCGACGGACTAATGAAAAACTGTTTTTT; CDR3aa: CASSPRRTNEKLFF
d_gene: TRBD2; len: 15; v_gene: TRBV2; j_gene: TRBJ2-3; abundance: .; CDR3nt: TGTGCCAGCAGTGCCGGGACTAGCGACACAGATACGCAGTATTTT; CDR3aa: CASSAGTSDTDTQYF
d_gene: TRBD1; len: 14; v_gene: TRBV5-8; j_gene: TRBJ2-7; abundance: .; CDR3nt: TGTGCCAGCAGCTCCAGGGGGTCCACCTACGAGCAGTACTTC; CDR3aa: CASSSRGSTYEQYF
d_gene: TRBD2; len: 14; v_gene: TRBV5-6; j_gene: TRBJ2-7; abundance: .; CDR3nt: TGTGCCAGCAGCTTGTGGCGGGAGAGGTACGAGCAGTACTTC; CDR3aa: CASSLWRERYEQYF
d_gene: TRBD2; len: 16; v_gene: TRBV28; j_gene: TRBJ2-3; abundance: .; CDR3nt: TGTGCCAGCACCAACGCCGGGACTAGCGGCACAGATACGCAGTATTTT; CDR3aa: CASTNAGTSGTDTQYF
d_gene: .; len: 14; v_gene: TRBV19; j_gene: TRBJ2-1; abundance: .; CDR3nt: TGTGCCAGTAGTATTGCCTTCCTAGGGAATGAGCAGTTCTTC; CDR3aa: CASSIAFLGNEQFF
d_gene: TRBD1; len: 14; v_gene: TRBV28; j_gene: TRBJ2-7; abundance: .; CDR3nt: TGTGCCAGCAGTGGACGGGACAGGGGTTACGAGCAGTACTTC; CDR3aa: CASSGRDRGYEQYF
d_gene: .; len: 15; v_gene: TRBV16; j_gene: TRBJ1-1; abundance: .; CDR3nt: TGTGCCAGCAGCCTTCTTCAACAGGCGGACACTGAAGCTTTCTTT; CDR3aa: CASSLLQQADTEAFF